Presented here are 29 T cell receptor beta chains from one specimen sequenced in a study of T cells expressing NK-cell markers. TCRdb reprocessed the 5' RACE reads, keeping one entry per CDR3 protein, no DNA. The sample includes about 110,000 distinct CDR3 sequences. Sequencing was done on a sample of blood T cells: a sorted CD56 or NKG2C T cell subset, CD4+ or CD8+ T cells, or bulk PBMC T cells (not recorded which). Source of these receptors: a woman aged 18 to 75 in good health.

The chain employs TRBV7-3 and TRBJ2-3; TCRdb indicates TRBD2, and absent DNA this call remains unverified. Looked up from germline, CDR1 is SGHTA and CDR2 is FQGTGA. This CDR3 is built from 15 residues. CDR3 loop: CASSNGRRATDTQYF.

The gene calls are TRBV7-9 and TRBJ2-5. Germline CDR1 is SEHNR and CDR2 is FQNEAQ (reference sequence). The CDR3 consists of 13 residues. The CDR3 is CASSHVRQETQYF. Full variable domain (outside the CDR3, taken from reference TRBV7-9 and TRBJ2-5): DTGVSQNPRHKITKRGQNVTFRCDPISEHNRLYWYRQTLGQGPEFLTYFQNEAQLEKSRLLSDRFSAERPKGSFSTLEIQRTEQGDSAMYLCASSHVRQETQYFGPGTRLLVL.

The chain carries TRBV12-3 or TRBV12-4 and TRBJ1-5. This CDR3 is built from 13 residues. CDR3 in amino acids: CASSLDRDQPQHF.

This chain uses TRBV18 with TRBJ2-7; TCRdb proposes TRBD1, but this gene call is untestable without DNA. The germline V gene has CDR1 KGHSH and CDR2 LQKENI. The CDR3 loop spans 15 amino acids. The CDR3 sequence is CASSPDPQGIYEQYF.

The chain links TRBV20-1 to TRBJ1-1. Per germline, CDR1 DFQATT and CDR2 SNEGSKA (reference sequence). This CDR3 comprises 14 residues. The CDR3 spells CSARGGEGYTEAFF.

CDR3 in amino acids: CASSLGAGRSDIQYF. This chain uses TRBV13 with TRBJ2-4; TCRdb's D gene call, TRBD2, goes unchecked for lack of DNA. The CDR3 contains 15 residues. Germline CDR1 PRHDT, CDR2 FYEKMQ (reference sequence).

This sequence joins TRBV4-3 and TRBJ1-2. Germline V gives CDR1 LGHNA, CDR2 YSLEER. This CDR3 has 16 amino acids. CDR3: CASSQGLDAVLYGYTF.

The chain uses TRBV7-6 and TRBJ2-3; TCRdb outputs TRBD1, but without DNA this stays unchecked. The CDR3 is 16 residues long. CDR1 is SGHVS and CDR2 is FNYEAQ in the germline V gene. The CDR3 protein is CASSLVPPSGADTQYF.

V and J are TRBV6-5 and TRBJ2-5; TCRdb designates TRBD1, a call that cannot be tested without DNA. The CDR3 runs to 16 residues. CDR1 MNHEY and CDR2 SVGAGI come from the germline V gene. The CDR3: CASSYRGGSFQETQYF.

The CDR3 loop reads CASSWGTSTDTQYF. The gene calls are TRBV7-2 and TRBJ2-3; TCRdb proposes TRBD1, but this gene call is untestable without DNA. Germline CDR1 is SGHTA and CDR2 is FQGNSA. The CDR3 totals 14 residues.

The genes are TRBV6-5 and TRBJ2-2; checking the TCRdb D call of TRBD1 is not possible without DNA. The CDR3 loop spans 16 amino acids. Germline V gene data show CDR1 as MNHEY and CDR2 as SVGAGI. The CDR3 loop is CASSYWGTGGTGELFF.

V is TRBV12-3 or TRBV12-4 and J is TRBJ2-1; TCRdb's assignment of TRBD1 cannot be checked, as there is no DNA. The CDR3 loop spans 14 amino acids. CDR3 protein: CASSTGQGAREQFF.

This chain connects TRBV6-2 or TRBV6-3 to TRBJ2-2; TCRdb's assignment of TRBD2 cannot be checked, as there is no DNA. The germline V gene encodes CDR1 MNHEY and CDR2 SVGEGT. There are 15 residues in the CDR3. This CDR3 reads CASSVTAGAPGELFF.

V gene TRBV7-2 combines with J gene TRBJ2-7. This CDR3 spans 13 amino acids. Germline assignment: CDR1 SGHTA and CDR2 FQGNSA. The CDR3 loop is CASRLTGSYEQYF.

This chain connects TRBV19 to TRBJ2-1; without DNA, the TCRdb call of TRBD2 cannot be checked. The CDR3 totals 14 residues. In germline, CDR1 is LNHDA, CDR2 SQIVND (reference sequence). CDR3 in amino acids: CASTGTSDHNEQFF.

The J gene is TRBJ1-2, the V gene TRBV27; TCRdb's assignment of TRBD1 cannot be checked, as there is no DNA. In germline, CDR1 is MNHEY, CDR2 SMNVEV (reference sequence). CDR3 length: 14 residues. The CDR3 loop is CASSPTGLNYGYTF.

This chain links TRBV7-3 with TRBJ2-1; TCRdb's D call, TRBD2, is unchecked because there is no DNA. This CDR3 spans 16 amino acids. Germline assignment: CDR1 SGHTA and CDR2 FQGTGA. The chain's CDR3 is CASSVTGTNNYNEQFF.

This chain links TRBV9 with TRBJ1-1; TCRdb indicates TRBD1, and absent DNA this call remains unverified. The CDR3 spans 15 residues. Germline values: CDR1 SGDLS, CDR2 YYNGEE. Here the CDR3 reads CASSAYSGQWTEAFF.

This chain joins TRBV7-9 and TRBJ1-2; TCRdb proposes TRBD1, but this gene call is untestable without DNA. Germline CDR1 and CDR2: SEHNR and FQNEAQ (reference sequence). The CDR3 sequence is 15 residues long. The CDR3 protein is CASSLPGTAYYGYTF.

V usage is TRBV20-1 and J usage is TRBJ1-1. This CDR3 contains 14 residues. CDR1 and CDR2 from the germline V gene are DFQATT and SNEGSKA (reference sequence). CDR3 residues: CSARGPGSDTEAFF.

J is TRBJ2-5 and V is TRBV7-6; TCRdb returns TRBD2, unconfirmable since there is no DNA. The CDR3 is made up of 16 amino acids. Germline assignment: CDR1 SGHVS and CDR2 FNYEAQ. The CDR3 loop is CASSLGPSGYQETQYF.

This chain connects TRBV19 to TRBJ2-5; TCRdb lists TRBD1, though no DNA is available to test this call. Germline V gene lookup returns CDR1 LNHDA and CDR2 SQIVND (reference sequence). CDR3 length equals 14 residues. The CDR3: CASSASGPQETQYF.

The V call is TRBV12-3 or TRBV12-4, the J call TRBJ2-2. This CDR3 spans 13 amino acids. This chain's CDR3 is CASSLGAPGELFF.

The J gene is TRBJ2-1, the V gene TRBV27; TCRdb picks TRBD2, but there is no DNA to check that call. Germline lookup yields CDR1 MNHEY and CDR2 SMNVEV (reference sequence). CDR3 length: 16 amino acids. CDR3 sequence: CASTPLSRGQYNEQFF.

The CDR3 is CASSAGAGGNEQFF. V and J are TRBV5-5 and TRBJ2-1; as DNA is missing, the TRBD1 call by TCRdb cannot be tested. The CDR3 has 14 amino acids. The germline V gene has CDR1 SGHKS and CDR2 YYEKEE (reference sequence).

CDR3 loop: CASSLGLAGVRDEQFF. The chain links TRBV11-3 to TRBJ2-1; without DNA, the TCRdb call of TRBD2 cannot be checked. This CDR3 has 16 residues. Germline-derived CDR1 and CDR2 are SGHNT and YENEEA.

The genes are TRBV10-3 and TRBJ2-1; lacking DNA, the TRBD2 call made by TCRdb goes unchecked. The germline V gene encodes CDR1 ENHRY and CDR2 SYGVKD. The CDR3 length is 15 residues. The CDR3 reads CAIRGAGGGYNEQFF.

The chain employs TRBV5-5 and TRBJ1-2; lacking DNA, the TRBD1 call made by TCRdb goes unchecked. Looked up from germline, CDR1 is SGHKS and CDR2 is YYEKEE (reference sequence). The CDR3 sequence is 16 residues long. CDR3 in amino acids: CASRHGQGQANYGYTF.

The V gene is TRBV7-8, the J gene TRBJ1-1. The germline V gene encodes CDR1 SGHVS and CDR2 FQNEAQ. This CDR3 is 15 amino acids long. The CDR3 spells CASTLWDGQNTEAFF.